By frequency in the sample, the clone carrying this T cell receptor beta chain is medium-sized. What it binds is unknown. This sample was included in a study of esophageal squamous cell carcinoma under preoperative chemotherapy. Study details: Samples included peripheral blood T cells as well as tumor-infiltrating lymphocytes.

Study results and caveats: After treatment, tumor-infiltrating lymphocytes seemed to come partly from incoming peripheral T cells, not only local changes.

TCRdb used MiXCR to reprocess the PCR reads, holding one entry per CDR3 protein. The data contain approximately 16,000 distinct CDR3 sequences, 48% of them singletons. Time point specified: before preoperative PTX-NDP chemotherapy. Preoperative chemotherapy with paclitaxel-nedaplatin was given to patients before surgery. Trimming removed 3 bases from V and 7 bases from J, with 9 bases in between. The CDR3 has 12 residues. CDR1 is SGHVS and CDR2 is FQNEAQ in the germline V gene. The sequence was collected from a human donor with esophageal squamous cell carcinoma. The donor label of this sample is uncertain. The sample was gathered from a patient given preoperative chemotherapy. The chain has TRBV7-8 and TRBJ1-1, with D hard to call. In DNA, the CDR3 is TGTGCCAGCAGCTTTACAAGGGTTGAAGCTTTCTTT. Translating it yields CASSFTRVEAFF.